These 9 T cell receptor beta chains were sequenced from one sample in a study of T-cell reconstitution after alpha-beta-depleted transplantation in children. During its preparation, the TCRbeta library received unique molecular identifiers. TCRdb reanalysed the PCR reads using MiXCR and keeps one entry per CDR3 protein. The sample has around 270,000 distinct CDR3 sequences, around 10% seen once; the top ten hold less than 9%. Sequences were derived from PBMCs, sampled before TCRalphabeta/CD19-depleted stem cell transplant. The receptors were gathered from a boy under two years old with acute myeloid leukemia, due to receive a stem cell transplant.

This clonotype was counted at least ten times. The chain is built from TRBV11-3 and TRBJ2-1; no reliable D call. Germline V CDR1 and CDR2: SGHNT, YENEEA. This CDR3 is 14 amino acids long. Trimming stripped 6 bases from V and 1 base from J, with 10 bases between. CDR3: CASRRDSSYNEQFF. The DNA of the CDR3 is TGTGCCAGCAGACGTGACTCTTCCTACAATGAGCAGTTCTTC. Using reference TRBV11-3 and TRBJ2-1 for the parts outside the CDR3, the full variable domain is EAGVVQSPRYKIIEKKQPVAFWCNPISGHNTLYWYLQNLGQGPELLIRYENEEAVDDSQLPKDRFSAERLKGVDSTLKIQPAELGDSAVYLCASRRDSSYNEQFFGPGTRLTVL.

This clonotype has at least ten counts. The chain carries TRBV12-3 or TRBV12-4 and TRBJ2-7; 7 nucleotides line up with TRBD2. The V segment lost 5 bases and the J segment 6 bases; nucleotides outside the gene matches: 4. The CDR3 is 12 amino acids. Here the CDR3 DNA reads TGTGCCAGCAGTCCCAGGGAGGGCGAGCAGTACTTC. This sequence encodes CASSPREGEQYF.

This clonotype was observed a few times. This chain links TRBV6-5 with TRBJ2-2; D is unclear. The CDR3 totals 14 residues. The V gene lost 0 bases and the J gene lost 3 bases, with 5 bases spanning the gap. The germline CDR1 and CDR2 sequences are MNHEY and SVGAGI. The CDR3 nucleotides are TGTGCCAGCAGTTACTCGATCCACACCGGGGAGCTGTTTTTT. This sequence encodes CASSYSIHTGELFF.

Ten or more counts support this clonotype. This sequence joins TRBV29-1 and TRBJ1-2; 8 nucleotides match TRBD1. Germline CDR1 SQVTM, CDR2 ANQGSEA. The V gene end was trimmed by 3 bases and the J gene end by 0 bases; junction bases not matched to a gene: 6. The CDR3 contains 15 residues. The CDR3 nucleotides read TGCAGCGTTGATCCCGGACAGGGCCCTAACTATGGCTACACCTTC. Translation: CSVDPGQGPNYGYTF.

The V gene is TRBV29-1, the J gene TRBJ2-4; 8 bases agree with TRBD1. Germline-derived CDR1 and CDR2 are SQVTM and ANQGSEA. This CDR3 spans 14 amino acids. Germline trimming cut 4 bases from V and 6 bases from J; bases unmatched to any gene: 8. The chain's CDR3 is CSVAGTGSSNIQYF. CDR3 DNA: TGCAGCGTTGCCGGGACAGGTTCATCAAACATTCAGTACTTC.

The CDR3 nucleotides read TGTGCCAGCAGCTTAGTGGCGTACACTGAAGCTTTCTTT. Its protein is CASSLVAYTEAFF. V usage is TRBV11-2 and J usage is TRBJ1-1; D is undetermined. The CDR3 sequence is 13 residues long. Per the germline V gene, CDR1 is SGHAT and CDR2 is FQNNGV. V gave up 1 base and J gave up 3 bases, with 6 bases separating them.

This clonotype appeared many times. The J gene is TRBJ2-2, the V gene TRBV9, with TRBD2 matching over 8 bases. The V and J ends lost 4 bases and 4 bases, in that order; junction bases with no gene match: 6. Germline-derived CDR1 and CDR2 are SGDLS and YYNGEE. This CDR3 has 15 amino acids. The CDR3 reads CASSLGTRTTGELFF. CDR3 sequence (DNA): TGTGCCAGCAGCCTTGGGACTAGGACCACCGGGGAGCTGTTTTTT. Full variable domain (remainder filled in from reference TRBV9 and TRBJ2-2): DSGVTQTPKHLITATGQRVTLRCSPRSGDLSVYWYQQSLDQGLQFLIQYYNGEERAKGNILERFSAQQFPDLHSELNLSSLELGDSALYFCASSLGTRTTGELFFGEGSRLTVL.

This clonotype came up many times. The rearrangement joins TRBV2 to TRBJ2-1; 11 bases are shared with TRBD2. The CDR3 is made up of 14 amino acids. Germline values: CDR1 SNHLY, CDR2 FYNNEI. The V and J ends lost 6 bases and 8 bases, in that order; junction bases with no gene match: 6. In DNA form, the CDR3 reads TGTGCCAGCAGCGTAGCGGGAGGGCCTTATGAGCAGTTCTTC. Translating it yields CASSVAGGPYEQFF.

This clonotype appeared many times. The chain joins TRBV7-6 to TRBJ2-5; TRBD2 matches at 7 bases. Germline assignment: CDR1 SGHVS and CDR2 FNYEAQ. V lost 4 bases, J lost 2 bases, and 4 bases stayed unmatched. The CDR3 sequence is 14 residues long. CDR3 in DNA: TGTGCCAGCAGCTATCTAGCGGCGCAAGAGACCCAGTACTTC. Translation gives CASSYLAAQETQYF.